The next 8 T cell receptor beta chains were all read from a single sample in a study of blood T cell repertoires in COVID-19. TCRdb's table, derived via immunoSEQ multiplex PCR, lists solely in-frame clones and lacks some. Of about 140,000 clones listed, around 87% were seen once; the top ten hold more than 5%. Sequences were obtained from peripheral blood. The receptors were gathered from a human donor in a cohort sampled during active COVID-19.

This chain uses TRBV2 with TRBJ1-1, with D perhaps matching TRBD1 (6 bases). The germline CDR1 and CDR2 sequences are SNHLY and FYNNEI. V dropped 3 bases and J dropped 4 bases, with 15 bases sitting between them. This CDR3 has 15 amino acids. CDR3 sequence: CASSDNRVGFTEAFF. The DNA of the CDR3 is TGTGCCAGCAGTGACAACAGGGTGGGGTTCACTGAAGCTTTCTTT.

This chain connects TRBV9 to TRBJ2-3; D ambiguous. In germline, CDR1 is SGDLS, CDR2 YYNGEE. V was trimmed by 4 bases and J by 4 bases, leaving 16 bases between them. This CDR3 spans 15 amino acids. The CDR3 is CASSPRLPASDTQYF. Written as DNA, the CDR3 is TGTGCCAGCAGCCCCAGACTGCCGGCATCAGATACGCAGTATTTT.

This rearrangement joins TRBV5-4 to TRBJ2-7; the match to TRBD1 covers 12 bases. CDR1 SGHNT and CDR2 YYREEE come from the germline V gene (reference sequence). The ends lost 4 bases at V and 3 bases at J; junction bases unmatched: 14. The CDR3 contains 18 residues. The CDR3 DNA sequence: TGTGCCAGCAGCCCCGGGACAGGGGGCTATCAGGACTACTACGAGCAGTACTTC. It translates to CASSPGTGGYQDYYEQYF.

V gene TRBV28 combines with J gene TRBJ2-2; D may be TRBD2 (7 bases). Germline CDR1 MDHEN, CDR2 SYDVKM. The CDR3 has 16 amino acids. The germline V and J ends were trimmed by 4 bases and 4 bases, with 16 bases remaining between them. The CDR3 region has the DNA TGTGCCAGCAGTTCAACGACGGGGGGCGGCACCGGGGAGCTGTTTTTT. Translated, it gives CASSSTTGGGTGELFF.

The gene calls are TRBV27 and TRBJ2-7, with a possible D match to TRBD2 (6 bases). CDR1 MNHEY and CDR2 SMNVEV come from the germline V gene (reference sequence). The CDR3 consists of 14 residues. Between the trimmed V and J ends, which lost 6 bases and 0 bases, there was a span of 12 bases. CDR3 amino acids: CASSPVGGSYEQYF. The CDR3 DNA reads as TGTGCCAGCAGCCCCGTCGGGGGCTCCTACGAGCAGTACTTC.

The table lists this clone with a few counts. The chain uses TRBV20-1 and TRBJ2-1; 8 positions match TRBD1. The CDR3 loop spans 13 amino acids. V shed 3 bases and J 8 bases; nucleotides not matched to a gene: 6. The germline V gene encodes CDR1 DFQATT and CDR2 SNEGSKA (reference sequence). CDR3 residues: CSASRTGRYEQFF. As DNA, the CDR3 is TGCAGTGCTAGTAGGACAGGGCGGTATGAGCAGTTCTTC.

This rearrangement joins TRBV28 to TRBJ1-2; TRBD1 matches 9 bases. The V and J ends lost 3 bases and 8 bases, in that order; junction bases with no gene match: 10. The CDR3 covers 15 residues. Germline V gene sequence: CDR1 MDHEN, CDR2 SYDVKM. CDR3 nucleotide sequence: TGTGCCAGCAGTTTCCCCTCGGGACAGGGTCGCGGCTACACCTTC. It yields the protein CASSFPSGQGRGYTF.

The count of this clone is one. The chain is built from TRBV14 and TRBJ2-7; tentatively, D is TRBD1 (5 bases). Germline V gene data show CDR1 as SGHDN and CDR2 as FVKESK. This CDR3 has 13 residues. V shed 3 bases and J shed 5 bases, with 11 bases lying between them. The CDR3 loop is CASSHLGPDEQYF. The CDR3 DNA reads as TGTGCCAGCAGCCATTTGGGGCCGGACGAGCAGTACTTC.